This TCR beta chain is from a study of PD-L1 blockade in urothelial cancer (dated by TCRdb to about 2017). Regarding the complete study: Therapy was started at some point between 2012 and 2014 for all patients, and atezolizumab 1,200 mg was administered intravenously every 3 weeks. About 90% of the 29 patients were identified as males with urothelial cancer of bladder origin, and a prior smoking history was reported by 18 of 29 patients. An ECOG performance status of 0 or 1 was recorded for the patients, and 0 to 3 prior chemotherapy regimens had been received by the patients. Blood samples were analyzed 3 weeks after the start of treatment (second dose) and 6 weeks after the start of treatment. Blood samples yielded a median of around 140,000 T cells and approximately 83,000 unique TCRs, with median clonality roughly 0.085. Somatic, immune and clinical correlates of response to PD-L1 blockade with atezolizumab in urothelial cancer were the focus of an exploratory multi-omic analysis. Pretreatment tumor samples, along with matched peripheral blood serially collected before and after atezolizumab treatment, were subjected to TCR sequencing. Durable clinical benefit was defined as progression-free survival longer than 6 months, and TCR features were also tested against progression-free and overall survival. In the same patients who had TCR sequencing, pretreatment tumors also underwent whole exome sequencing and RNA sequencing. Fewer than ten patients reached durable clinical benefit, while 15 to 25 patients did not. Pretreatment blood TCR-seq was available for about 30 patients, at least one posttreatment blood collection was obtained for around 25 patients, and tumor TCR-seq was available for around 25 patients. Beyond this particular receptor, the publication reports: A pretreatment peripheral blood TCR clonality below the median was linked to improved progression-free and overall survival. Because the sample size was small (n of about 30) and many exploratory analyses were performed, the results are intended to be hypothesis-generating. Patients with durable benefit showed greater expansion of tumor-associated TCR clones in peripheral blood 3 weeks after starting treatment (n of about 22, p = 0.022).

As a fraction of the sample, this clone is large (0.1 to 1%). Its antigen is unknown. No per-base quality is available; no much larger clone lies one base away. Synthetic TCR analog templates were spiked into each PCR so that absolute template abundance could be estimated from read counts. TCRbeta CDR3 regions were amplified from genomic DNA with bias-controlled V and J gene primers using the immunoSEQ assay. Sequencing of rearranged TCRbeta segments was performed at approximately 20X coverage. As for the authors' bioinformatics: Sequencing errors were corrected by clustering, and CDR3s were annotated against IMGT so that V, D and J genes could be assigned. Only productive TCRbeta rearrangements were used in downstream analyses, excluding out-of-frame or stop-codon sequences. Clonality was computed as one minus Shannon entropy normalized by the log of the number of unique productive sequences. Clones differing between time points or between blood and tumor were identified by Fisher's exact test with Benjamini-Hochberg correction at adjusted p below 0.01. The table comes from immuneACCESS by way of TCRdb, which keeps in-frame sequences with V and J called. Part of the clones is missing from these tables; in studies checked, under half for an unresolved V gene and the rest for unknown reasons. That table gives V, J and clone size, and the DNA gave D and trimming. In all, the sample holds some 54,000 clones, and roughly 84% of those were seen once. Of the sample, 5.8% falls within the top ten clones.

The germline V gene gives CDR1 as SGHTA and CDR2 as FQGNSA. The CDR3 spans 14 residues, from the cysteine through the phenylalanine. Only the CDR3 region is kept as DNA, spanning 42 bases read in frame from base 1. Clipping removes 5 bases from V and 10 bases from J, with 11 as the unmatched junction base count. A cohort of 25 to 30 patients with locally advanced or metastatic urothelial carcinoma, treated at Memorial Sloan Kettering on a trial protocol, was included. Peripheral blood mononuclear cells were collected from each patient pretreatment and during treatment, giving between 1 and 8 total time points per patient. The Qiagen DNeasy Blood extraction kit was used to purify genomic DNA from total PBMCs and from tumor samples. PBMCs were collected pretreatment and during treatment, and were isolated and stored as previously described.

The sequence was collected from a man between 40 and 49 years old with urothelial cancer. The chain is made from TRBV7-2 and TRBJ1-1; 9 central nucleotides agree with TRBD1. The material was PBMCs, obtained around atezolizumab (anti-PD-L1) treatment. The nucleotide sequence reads TGTGCCAGCAGCCTGGGGACAGGGCCAACGGGAGCTTTCTTT. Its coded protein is CASSLGTGPTGAFF.